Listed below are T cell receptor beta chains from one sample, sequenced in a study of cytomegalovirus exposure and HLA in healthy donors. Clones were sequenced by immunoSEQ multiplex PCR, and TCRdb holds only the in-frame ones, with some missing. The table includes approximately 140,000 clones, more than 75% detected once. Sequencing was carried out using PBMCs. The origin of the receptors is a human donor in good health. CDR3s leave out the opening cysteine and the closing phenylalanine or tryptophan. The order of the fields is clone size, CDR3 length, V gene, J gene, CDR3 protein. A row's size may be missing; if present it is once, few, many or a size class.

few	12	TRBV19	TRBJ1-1	ASSPGWSSTEAF
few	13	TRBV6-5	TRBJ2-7	ASSYSRGHSYEQY
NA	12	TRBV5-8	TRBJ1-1	ASPLFRGTAEAF
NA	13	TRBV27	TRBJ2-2	ASSFSPRGTGELF
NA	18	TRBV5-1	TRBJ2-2	ASSLRDRSGRAANTGELF
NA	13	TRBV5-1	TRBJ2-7	ASSFSGTGPSEQY
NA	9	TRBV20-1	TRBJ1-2	SAGDRDGYT
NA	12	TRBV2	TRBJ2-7	ASSLAGLAYEQY
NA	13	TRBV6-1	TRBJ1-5	ASGLREYSNQPQH
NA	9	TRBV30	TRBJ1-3	AWGEENTIY
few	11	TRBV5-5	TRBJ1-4	ASRFDTEGKLF
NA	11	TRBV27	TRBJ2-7	ASSPGTSPEQY
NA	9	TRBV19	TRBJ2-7	ASKSWGGQY
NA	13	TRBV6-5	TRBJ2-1	ASSYLGREADEQF
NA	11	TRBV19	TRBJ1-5	ASSLAGQQPQH
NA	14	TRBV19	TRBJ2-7	ASSPGLAGHPLEQY
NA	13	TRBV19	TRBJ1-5	ASSRRGPSNQPQH
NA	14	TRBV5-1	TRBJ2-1	ASSWTSPSSYNEQF
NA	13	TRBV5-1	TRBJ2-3	ASSTIAGGTDTQY